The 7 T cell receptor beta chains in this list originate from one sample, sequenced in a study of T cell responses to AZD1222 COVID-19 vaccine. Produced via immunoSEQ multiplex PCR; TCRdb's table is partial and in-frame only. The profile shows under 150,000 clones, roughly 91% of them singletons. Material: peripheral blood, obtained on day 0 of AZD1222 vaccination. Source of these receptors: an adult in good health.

This chain's CDR3 is CASRKSFSKGETQYF. The CDR3, as DNA: TGTGCCAGCAGGAAGTCCTTTTCGAAGGGAGAGACCCAGTACTTC. The chain links TRBV14 to TRBJ2-5; D is ambiguous. Germline V gives CDR1 SGHDN, CDR2 FVKESK. The CDR3 runs 15 residues. Trimming removed 6 bases at V and 4 bases at J, with 18 bases between.

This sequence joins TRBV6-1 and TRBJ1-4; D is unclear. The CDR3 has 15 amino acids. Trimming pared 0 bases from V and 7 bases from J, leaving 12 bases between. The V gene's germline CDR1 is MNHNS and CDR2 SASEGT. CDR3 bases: TGTGCCAGCAGTGAAGCATCCGGCTTGGGTGAAAAACTGTTTTTT. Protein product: CASSEASGLGEKLFF.

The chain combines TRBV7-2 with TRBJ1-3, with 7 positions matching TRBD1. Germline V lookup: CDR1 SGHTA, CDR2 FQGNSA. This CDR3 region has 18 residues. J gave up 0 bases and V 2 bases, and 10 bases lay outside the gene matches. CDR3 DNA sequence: TGTGCCAGCAGCTTATTCTCAGGGGGGCTCACCTCTGGAAACACCATATATTTT. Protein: CASSLFSGGLTSGNTIYF.

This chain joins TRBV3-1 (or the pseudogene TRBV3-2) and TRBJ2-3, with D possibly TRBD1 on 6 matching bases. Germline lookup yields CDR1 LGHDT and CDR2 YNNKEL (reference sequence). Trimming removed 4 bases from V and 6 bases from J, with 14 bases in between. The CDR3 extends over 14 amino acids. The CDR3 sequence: CASSRLGGSDTQYF. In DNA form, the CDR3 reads TGTGCCAGCAGCCGCCTTGGGGGCTCGGATACGCAGTATTTT.

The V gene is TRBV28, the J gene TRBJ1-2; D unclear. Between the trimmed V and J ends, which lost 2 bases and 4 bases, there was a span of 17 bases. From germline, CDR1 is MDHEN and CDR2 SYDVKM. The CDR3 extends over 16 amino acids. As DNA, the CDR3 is TGTGCCAGCAGTTTAGGACTGGGGAGACATATCTATGGCTACACCTTC. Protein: CASSLGLGRHIYGYTF.

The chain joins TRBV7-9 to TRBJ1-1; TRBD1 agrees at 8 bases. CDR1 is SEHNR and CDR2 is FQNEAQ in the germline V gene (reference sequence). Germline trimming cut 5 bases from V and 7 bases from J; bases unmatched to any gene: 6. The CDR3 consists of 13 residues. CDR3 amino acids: CASSASGTGEAFF. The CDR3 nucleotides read TGTGCCAGCAGCGCATCCGGGACAGGTGAAGCTTTCTTT.

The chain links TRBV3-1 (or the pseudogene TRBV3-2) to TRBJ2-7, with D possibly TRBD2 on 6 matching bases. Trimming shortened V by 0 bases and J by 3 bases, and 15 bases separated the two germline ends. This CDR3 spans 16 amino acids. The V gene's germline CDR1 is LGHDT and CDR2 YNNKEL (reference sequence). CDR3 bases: TGTGCCAGCAGCCAAGAGCCAGCGGGTGTTTTCTACGAGCAGTACTTC. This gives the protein CASSQEPAGVFYEQYF.